The rows below give T cell receptor beta chains drawn from one sample of a study of blood T cell repertoires in COVID-19. Method: immunoSEQ multiplex PCR; TCRdb's copy keeps in-frame clones and lacks some. The sample lists around 100,000 clones, approximately 88% occurring once. Sequencing was done on a sample of peripheral blood. The receptors originated from a human donor in a cohort sampled during active COVID-19. CDR3s include the opening cysteine and the closing phenylalanine or tryptophan. D genes are given only for firm matches. Some rows have no size entry. The others give once, few or many, or a class for an expanded clone.

j_call d_call v_call clone_size cdr3_nt cdr3_aa
TRBJ1-6 TRBD1 TRBV9 few TGTGCCAGCAGCGTAGGGGGGACAGGGAAATCTTCACCCCTCCACTTT CASSVGGTGKSSPLHF
TRBJ2-1 NA TRBV7-3 NA TGTGCCAGCAGCTTAGACAGCAACAATGAGCAGTTCTTC CASSLDSNNEQFF
TRBJ1-6 NA TRBV30 NA TGTGCCTGGAGGGTGCAGGGAGGTTCACCCCTCCACTTT CAWRVQGGSPLHF
TRBJ1-4 TRBD1 TRBV3-1/TRBV3-2 NA TGTGCCAGCAGCCAGGGGACAGGGCCTAATGAAAAACTGTTTTTT CASSQGTGPNEKLFF
TRBJ1-6 TRBD1 TRBV5-1 once TGCGCCAGCAGCTTGGGGGAGACAGGGAATAATTCACCCCTCCACTTT CASSLGETGNNSPLHF
TRBJ2-7 NA TRBV3-1/TRBV3-2 NA TGTGCCAGCAGCCAACAGGGGGAGCAGTACTTC CASSQQGEQYF
TRBJ2-3 TRBD2 TRBV4-1 NA TGCGCCAGCAGCCAAGATCATCAGCGGGGGAGCACAGATACGCAGTATTTT CASSQDHQRGSTDTQYF
TRBJ2-3 TRBD2 TRBV5-1 NA TGCGCCAGCAGCCCCCGGCTAGCGGGGGGGATTAGCACAGATACGCAGTATTTT CASSPRLAGGISTDTQYF
TRBJ1-1 TRBD1 TRBV6-5 NA TGTGCCAGCAGAATACAGGGGGGTTCAGTCACTGAAGCTTTCTTT CASRIQGGSVTEAFF
TRBJ2-7 NA TRBV9 NA TGTGCCAGCAGCGTATCTACGGGGTTCTACGAGCAGTACTTC CASSVSTGFYEQYF
TRBJ2-7 TRBD1 TRBV29-1 once TGCAGCGGTAGGGGGACAGGGTTGCACGAGCAGTACTTC CSGRGTGLHEQYF
TRBJ2-5 NA TRBV20-1 NA TGCAGTGCTAGTGAGGGGGGGAGCCAAGAGACCCAGTACTTC CSASEGGSQETQYF
TRBJ2-5 NA TRBV7-7 NA TGTGCCAGCAGCTTGAAACTCGCTCCCCAAGAGACCCAGTACTTC CASSLKLAPQETQYF
TRBJ1-3 NA TRBV29-1 NA TGCAGCGTTGCCGGGGGTCCGAACACCATATATTTT CSVAGGPNTIYF
TRBJ2-7 NA TRBV20-1 NA TGCAGTGCTAGGGACAGTTACGAGCAGTACTTC CSARDSYEQYF
TRBJ2-2 NA TRBV20-1 NA TGCAGTGCTAGTAAGCAGGGGCACAACACCGGGGAGCTGTTTTTT CSASKQGHNTGELFF
TRBJ1-5 TRBD1 TRBV19 NA TGTGCCAGTAGTGAGCTACAGGGGGTCTCAAATCAGCCCCAGCATTTT CASSELQGVSNQPQHF
TRBJ2-5 TRBD2 TRBV5-4 NA TGTGCCAGCAGCTTGGCAACTAGCGGGCGGGAGACCCAGTACTTC CASSLATSGRETQYF
TRBJ1-6 NA TRBV19 once TGTGCCAGTAGTATAGATAACAGAAAGACCAATAATTCACCCCTCTACTTT CASSIDNRKTNNSPLYF
TRBJ2-2 TRBD2 TRBV2 NA TGTGCCAGCAGACCGAGCGGGGGGGCTTCCGGGGAGCTGTTTTTT CASRPSGGASGELFF
TRBJ1-6 NA TRBV4-1 few TGCGCCAGCAGCCTCCGGGAGATAAATTCACCCCTCCACTTT CASSLREINSPLHF
TRBJ2-1 TRBD2 TRBV4-1 NA TGCGCCAGCAGCCACGACATAGCGGGGGAAAATGAGCAGTTCTTC CASSHDIAGENEQFF
TRBJ1-1 NA TRBV28 NA TGTGCCAGCAGTCCCCTAACAGGGTCTGAAGCTTTCTTT CASSPLTGSEAFF
TRBJ1-1 NA TRBV3-1/TRBV3-2 NA TGTGCCAGCAGCTTCCAGGGCGGAATAAACACTGAAGCTTTCTTT CASSFQGGINTEAFF
TRBJ1-3 NA TRBV5-3 once TGTGCCAGAAGCTTTGGAGGGTTGGACTCTGGAAACACCATATATTTT CARSFGGLDSGNTIYF
TRBJ2-1 TRBD2 TRBV7-3 NA TGTGCCAGCAGCGCCTCTAGCGGGGGGCGCTACAATGAGCAGTTCTTC CASSASSGGRYNEQFF
TRBJ2-2 NA TRBV2 NA TGTGCCAGCAGTGATCCGACCCGGAGCGGGGAGCTGTTTTTT CASSDPTRSGELFF
TRBJ1-5 NA TRBV10-3 NA TGTGCCATCAGTGGGCAGGGCAATCAGCCCCAGCATTTT CAISGQGNQPQHF
TRBJ2-4 NA TRBV21-1 NA TGTGCCAGCAGCCTCCCAAGGGAGGGTTTGAGGGCCAAAAACATTCAGTACTTC CASSLPREGLRAKNIQYF
TRBJ2-5 TRBD2 TRBV5-1 NA TGCGCCAGCAGCTGGGGACTAGCTCAGGGGCGGGGGAAGGAGACCCAGTACTTC CASSWGLAQGRGKETQYF
TRBJ2-2 TRBD2 TRBV18 NA TGTGCCAGCTCGCCCCGACTAGCGGGGGGCTCAATCGCGAACACCGGGGAGCTGTTTTTT CASSPRLAGGSIANTGELFF
TRBJ2-7 TRBD2 TRBV7-9 NA TGTGCCAGCAGCATCGACCTGCTAGCGGGGGCATATTACCAGCAGTACTTC CASSIDLLAGAYYQQYF
TRBJ2-1 TRBD1 TRBV24-1 few TGTGCCACCAGTGACGCGGGACAGGGGACCTACAATGAGCAGTTCTTC CATSDAGQGTYNEQFF
TRBJ2-7 NA TRBV6-4 NA TGTGCCAGCAGTCGTGAGGCCTGGGCCTACGAGCAGTACTTC CASSREAWAYEQYF
TRBJ2-5 NA TRBV5-4 NA TGTGCCAGCAGCTCCCCGCGGGGTGGGGAGACCCAGTACTTC CASSSPRGGETQYF
TRBJ1-5 NA TRBV10-1 NA TGCGCCAGCAGCGCTAGGGGTGATCAGCCCCAGCATTTT CASSARGDQPQHF
TRBJ1-2 TRBD1 TRBV27 many TGTGCCAGCAGTCCCCTCTCCGGGACAGGGTCCTATGGCTACACCTTC CASSPLSGTGSYGYTF
TRBJ1-6 NA TRBV3-1/TRBV3-2 NA TGTGCCAGCAGCCAAACTAGACCCGGGAACTTGTGGAATTCACCCCTCCACTTT CASSQTRPGNLWNSPLHF
TRBJ1-6 NA TRBV6-5 NA TGTGCCAGCAGGGGCTTTGGGAATTCACCCCTCCACTTT CASRGFGNSPLHF
TRBJ2-1 TRBD2 TRBV4-1 NA TGCGCCAGCAGCCAAGACCCAGCGGGGACCTACAATGAGCAGTTCTTC CASSQDPAGTYNEQFF
TRBJ2-3 NA TRBV24-1 NA TGTGCCACCAGTGAGAATCGGGGGGATACGCAGTATTTT CATSENRGDTQYF
TRBJ2-5 TRBD1 TRBV5-1 once TGCGCCAGCAGCGAAGGACAGGGAGAGACCCAGTACTTC CASSEGQGETQYF
TRBJ2-1 NA TRBV19 NA TGTGCCAGTAGTATAGAAACAGGGGGGGTCAATGAGCAGTTCTTC CASSIETGGVNEQFF
TRBJ2-1 TRBD2 TRBV7-2 NA TGTGCCAGCAGCTTAAGCGCGGGGGGGCCGGTCAATGAGCAGTTCTTC CASSLSAGGPVNEQFF
TRBJ2-7 NA TRBV7-3 few TGTGCCAGCAGCCCGGACAGTTCCTACGAGCAGTACTTC CASSPDSSYEQYF
TRBJ2-3 NA TRBV18 NA TGTGCCAGCTCACCAGACTCGCTCGCAGATACGCAGTATTTT CASSPDSLADTQYF
TRBJ2-7 NA TRBV9 NA TGTGCCAGCAGCGCTAGCCCTCTCAACTCGGGGCAGTACTTC CASSASPLNSGQYF
TRBJ2-2 TRBD2 TRBV9 few TGTGCCAGCAGCCCCACAGCGGGGGGGTATGGCGGGGAGCTGTTTTTT CASSPTAGGYGGELFF
TRBJ2-6 TRBD2 TRBV7-2 NA TGTGCCAGCAGCCCGGTAGCGGGGGCCTCTGGGGCCAACGTCCTGACTTTC CASSPVAGASGANVLTF
TRBJ2-3 NA TRBV19 NA TGTGCCAGCACCGGGACAAACACAGATACGCAGTATTTT CASTGTNTDTQYF
TRBJ2-2 NA TRBV7-9 few TGTGCCAGCAGCTTAGGTGGTGGTGGACTCACCGGGGAGCTGTTTTTT CASSLGGGGLTGELFF
TRBJ1-5 NA TRBV6-2/TRBV6-3 NA TGTGCCAGCAGTTACTCCCCAGGGAACAGTCAGCCCCAGCATTTT CASSYSPGNSQPQHF
TRBJ1-1 TRBD1 TRBV9 NA TGTGCCAGCAGCGATCCCGGGACAGGGGGCACTGAAGCTTTCTTT CASSDPGTGGTEAFF